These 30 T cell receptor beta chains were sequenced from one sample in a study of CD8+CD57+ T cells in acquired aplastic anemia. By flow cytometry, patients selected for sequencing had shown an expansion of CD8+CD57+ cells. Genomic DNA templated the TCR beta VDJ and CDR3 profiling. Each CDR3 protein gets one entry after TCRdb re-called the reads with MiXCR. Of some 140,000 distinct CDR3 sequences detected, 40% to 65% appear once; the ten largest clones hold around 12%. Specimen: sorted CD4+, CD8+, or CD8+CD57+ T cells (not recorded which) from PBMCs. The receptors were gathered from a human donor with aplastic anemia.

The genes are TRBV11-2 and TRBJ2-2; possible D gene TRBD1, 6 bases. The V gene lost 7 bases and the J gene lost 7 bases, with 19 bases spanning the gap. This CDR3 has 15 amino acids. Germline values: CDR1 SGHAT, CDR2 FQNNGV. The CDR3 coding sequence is TGTGCCAGCATCCTAGACCCCTTAGGGGGCGGGGAGCTGTTTTTT. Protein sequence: CASILDPLGGGELFF.

CDR3 in amino acids: CSAANRGGTEAFF. The DNA of the CDR3 is TGCAGTGCAGCCAACAGGGGAGGAACTGAAGCTTTCTTT. The gene calls are TRBV20-1 and TRBJ1-1, with 7 bases matching TRBD1. V lost 6 bases to trimming and J lost 5 bases; unmatched junction nucleotides: 9. Looked up from germline, CDR1 is DFQATT and CDR2 is SNEGSKA (reference sequence). The CDR3 runs to 13 residues.

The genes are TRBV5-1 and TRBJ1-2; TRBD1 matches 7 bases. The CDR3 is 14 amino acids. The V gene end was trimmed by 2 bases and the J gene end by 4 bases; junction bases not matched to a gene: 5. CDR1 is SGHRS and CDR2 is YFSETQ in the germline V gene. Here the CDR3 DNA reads TGCGCCAGCAGCTTACAGGGGTCTAGCTATGGCTACACCTTC. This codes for CASSLQGSSYGYTF.

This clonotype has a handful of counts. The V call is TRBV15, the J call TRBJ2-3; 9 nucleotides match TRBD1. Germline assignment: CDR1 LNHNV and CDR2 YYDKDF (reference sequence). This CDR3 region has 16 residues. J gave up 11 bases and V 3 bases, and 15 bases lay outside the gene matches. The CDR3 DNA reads TGTGCCACCAGCAGTTACACCGGGACAGGGTACAATGAGCAGTATTTT. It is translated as CATSSYTGTGYNEQYF.

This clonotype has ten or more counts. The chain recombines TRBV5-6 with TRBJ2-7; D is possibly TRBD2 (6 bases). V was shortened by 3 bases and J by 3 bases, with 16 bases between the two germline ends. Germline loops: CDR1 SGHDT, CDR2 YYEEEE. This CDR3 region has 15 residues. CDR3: CASSWAGSGDYEQYF. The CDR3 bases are TGTGCCAGCAGCTGGGCGGGTAGCGGAGACTACGAGCAGTACTTC.

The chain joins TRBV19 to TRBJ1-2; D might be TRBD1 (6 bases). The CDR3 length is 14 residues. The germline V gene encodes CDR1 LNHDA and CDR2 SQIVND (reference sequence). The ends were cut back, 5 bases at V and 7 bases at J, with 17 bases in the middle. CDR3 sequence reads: CASSVSGATGGYTF. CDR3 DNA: TGTGCCAGTAGTGTCTCAGGGGCGACGGGTGGCTACACCTTC.

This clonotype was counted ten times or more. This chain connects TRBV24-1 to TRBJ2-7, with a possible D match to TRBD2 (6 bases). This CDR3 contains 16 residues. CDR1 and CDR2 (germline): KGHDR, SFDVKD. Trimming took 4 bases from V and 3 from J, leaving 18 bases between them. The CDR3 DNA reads TGTGCCACCAGTGACTCGACGGGGGAAGGAATCTACGAGCAGTACTTC. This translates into CATSDSTGEGIYEQYF.

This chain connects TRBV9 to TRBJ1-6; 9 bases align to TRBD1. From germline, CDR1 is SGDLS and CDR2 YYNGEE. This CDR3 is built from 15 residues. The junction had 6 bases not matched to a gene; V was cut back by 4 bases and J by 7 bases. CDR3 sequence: CASSFLGQGNSPLHF. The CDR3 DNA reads TGTGCCAGCAGCTTCCTCGGACAGGGGAATTCACCCCTCCACTTT.

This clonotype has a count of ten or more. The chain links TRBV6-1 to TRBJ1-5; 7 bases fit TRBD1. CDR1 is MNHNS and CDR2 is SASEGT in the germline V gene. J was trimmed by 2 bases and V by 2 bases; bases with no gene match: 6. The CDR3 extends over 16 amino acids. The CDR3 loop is CASSEFEGAGNQPQHF. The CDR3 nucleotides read TGTGCCAGCAGTGAATTTGAGGGGGCGGGCAATCAGCCCCAGCATTTT.

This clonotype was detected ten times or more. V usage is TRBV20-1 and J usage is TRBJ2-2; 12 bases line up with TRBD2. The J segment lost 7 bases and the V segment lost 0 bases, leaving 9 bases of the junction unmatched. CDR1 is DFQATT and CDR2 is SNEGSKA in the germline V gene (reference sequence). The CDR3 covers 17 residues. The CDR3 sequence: CSARETRTSGIVGELFF. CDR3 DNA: TGCAGTGCTAGAGAGACCAGGACTAGCGGGATTGTCGGGGAGCTGTTTTTT.

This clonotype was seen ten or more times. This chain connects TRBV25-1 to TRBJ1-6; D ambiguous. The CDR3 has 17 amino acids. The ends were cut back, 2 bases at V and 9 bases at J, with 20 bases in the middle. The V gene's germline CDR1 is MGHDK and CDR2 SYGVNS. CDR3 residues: CASSERIDQVGISPLHF. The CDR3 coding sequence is TGTGCCAGCAGTGAACGGATAGACCAGGTTGGAATTTCACCCCTCCACTTT.

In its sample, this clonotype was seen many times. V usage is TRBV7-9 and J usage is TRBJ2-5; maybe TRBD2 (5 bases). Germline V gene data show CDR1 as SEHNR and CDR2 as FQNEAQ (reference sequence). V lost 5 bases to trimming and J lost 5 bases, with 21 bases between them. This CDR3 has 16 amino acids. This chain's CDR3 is CASSLKPTSEGETQYF. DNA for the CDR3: TGTGCCAGCAGCCTTAAACCTACTAGTGAGGGCGAGACCCAGTACTTC. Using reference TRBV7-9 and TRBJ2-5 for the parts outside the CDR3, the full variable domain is DTGVSQNPRHKITKRGQNVTFRCDPISEHNRLYWYRQTLGQGPEFLTYFQNEAQLEKSRLLSDRFSAERPKGSFSTLEIQRTEQGDSAMYLCASSLKPTSEGETQYFGPGTRLLVL.

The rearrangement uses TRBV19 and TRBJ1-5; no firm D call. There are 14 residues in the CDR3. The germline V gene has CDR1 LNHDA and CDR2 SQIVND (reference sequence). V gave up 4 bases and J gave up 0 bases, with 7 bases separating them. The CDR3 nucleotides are TGTGCCAGTAGTAAAGGGAATAGCAATCAGCCCCAGCATTTT. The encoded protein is CASSKGNSNQPQHF.

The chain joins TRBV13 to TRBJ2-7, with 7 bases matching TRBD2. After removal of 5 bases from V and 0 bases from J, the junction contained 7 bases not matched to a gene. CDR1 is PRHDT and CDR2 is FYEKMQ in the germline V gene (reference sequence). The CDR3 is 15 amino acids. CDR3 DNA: TGTGCCAGCAGCCTACGGGAGCGGGGCTCCTACGAGCAGTACTTC. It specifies CASSLRERGSYEQYF.

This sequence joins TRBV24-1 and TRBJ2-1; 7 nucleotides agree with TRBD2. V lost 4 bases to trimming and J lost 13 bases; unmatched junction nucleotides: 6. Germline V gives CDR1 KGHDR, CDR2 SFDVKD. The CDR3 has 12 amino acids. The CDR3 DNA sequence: TGTGCCACCAGTGAAGCCGGGACTACCCAGTTCTTC. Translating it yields CATSEAGTTQFF.

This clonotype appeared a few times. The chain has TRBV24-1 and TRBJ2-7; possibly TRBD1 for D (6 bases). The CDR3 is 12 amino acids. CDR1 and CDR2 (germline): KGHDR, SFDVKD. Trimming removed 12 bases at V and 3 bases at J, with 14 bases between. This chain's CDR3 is CAGRTDHYEQYF. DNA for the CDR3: TGTGCCGGGCGGACAGACCACTACGAGCAGTACTTC.

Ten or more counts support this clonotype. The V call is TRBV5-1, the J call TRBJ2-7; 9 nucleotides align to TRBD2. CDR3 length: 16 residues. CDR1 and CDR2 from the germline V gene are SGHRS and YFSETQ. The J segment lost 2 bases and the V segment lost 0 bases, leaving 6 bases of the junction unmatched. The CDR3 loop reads CASSLVPSGAPYEQYF. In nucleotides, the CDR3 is TGCGCCAGCAGCTTGGTCCCTAGCGGGGCCCCCTACGAGCAGTACTTC. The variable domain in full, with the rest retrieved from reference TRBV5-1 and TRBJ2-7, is KAGVTQTPRYLIKTRGQQVTLSCSPISGHRSVSWYQQTPGQGLQFLFEYFSETQRNKGNFPGRFSGRQFSNSRSEMNVSTLELGDSALYLCASSLVPSGAPYEQYFGPGTRLTVT.

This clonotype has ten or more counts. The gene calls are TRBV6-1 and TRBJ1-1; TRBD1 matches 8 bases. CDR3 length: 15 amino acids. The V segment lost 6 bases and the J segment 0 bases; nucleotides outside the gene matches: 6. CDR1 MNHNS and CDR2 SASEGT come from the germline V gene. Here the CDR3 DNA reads TGTGCCAGCAGCTATGGACAGGGTATGAACACTGAAGCTTTCTTT. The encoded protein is CASSYGQGMNTEAFF.

CDR3 sequence (DNA): TGTGCCAGCAGCTATTCGGGGCCTAAAAACACCATATATTTT. It encodes CASSYSGPKNTIYF. This chain links TRBV7-9 with TRBJ1-3; D is possibly TRBD1 (5 bases). Trimming took off 4 bases at V and 6 bases at J, with 13 bases between the two ends. The CDR3 has 14 residues. The germline V gene has CDR1 SEHNR and CDR2 FQNEAQ (reference sequence).

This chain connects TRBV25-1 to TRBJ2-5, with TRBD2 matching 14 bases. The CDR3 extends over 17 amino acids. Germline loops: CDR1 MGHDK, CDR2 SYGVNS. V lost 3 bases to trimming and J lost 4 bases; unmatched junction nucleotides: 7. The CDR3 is CASSDPGLAGVGETQYF. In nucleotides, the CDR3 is TGTGCCAGCAGTGATCCGGGACTAGCGGGAGTGGGAGAGACCCAGTACTTC.

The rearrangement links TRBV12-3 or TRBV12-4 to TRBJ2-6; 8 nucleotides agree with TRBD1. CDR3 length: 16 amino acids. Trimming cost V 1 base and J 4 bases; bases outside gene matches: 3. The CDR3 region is CASSLGTGTGANVLTF. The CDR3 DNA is TGTGCCAGCAGTTTAGGGACAGGGACCGGGGCCAACGTCCTGACTTTC.

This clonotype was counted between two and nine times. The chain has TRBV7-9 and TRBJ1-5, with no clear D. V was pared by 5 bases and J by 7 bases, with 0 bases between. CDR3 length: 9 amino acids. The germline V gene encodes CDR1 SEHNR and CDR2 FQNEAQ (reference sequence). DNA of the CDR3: TGTGCCAGCAGCCAGCCCCAGCATTTT. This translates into CASSQPQHF.

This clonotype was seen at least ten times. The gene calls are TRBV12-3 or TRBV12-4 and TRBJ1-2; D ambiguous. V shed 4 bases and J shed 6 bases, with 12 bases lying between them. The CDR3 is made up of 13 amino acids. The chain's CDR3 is CASSSPPRNGYTF. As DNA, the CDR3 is TGTGCCAGCAGTTCACCCCCGAGAAATGGCTACACCTTC.

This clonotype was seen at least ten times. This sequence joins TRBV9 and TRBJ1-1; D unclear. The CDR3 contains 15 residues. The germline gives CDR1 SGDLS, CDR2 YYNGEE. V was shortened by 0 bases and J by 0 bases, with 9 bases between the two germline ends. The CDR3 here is CASSVEPGMNTEAFF. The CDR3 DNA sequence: TGTGCCAGCAGCGTAGAACCGGGGATGAACACTGAAGCTTTCTTT.

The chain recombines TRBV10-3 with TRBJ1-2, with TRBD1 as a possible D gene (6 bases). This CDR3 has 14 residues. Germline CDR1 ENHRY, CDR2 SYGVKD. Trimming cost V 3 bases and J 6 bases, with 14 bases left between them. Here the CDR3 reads CAISDDAGVDGYTF. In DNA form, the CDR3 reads TGTGCCATCAGTGATGACGCAGGGGTGGATGGCTACACCTTC.

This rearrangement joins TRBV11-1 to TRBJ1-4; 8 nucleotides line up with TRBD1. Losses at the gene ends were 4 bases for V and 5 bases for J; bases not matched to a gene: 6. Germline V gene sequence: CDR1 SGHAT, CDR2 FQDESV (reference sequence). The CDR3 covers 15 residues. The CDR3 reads CASSSRGRLNEKLFF. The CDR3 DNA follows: TGTGCCAGCAGCTCCAGGGGGCGGTTGAATGAAAAACTGTTTTTT.

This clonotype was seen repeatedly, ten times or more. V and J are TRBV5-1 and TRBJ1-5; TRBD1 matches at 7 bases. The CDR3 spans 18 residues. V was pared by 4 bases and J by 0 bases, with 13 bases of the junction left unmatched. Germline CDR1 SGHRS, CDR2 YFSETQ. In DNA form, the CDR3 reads TGCGCCAGCAGCCAGACAGGGAGGAAGAATTATAGCAATCAGCCCCAGCATTTT. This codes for CASSQTGRKNYSNQPQHF.

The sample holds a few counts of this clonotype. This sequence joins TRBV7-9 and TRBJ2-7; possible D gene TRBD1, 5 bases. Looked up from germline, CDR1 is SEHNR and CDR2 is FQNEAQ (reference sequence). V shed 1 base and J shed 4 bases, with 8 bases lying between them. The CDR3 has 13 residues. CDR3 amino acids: CASSLGGLYEQYF. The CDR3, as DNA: TGTGCCAGCAGCTTAGGGGGCCTTTACGAGCAGTACTTC.

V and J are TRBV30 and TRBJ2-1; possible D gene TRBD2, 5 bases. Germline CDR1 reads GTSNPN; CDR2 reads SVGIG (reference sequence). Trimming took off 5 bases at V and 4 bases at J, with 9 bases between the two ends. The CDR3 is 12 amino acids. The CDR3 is CAWHTRYNEQFF. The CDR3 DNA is TGTGCCTGGCACACTAGGTACAATGAGCAGTTCTTC.

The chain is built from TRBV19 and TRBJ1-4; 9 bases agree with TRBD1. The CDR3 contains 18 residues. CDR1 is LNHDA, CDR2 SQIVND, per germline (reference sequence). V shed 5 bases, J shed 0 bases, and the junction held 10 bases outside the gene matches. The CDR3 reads CASSFRTGAITTNEKLFF. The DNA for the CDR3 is TGTGCCAGTAGTTTCCGGACAGGGGCGATAACAACTAATGAAAAACTGTTTTTT.